The clone carrying this T cell receptor (beta chain) was observed a handful of times. Antigen unknown. Scientists ran DNA taken from cultured CD4+ T cells through the Oncomine TCR Beta short-read assay for sequencing. It was cultured CD4+ T cells from which genomic DNA was extracted. A single record per CDR3 protein comes from TCRdb applying MiXCR to the PCR reads. The sample includes around 10,000 distinct CDR3 sequences, less than 40% of them seen just once. The sample originates from a study of vaccination and CD4 T cells after COVID-19. Study information: As a positive control, some control cultures were given a CEFX pool, while others were given an HIV-1 Nef pool or no peptide.

The trim removed 6 bases at V and 6 bases at J, leaving 9 bases unmatched. The CDR3 totals 14 residues. Germline V gene lookup returns CDR1 MNHEY and CDR2 SMNVEV (reference sequence). Treatment described: approximately nine-day PBMC culture with coronavirus spike peptide pools or control peptides (ViraFEST assay). Researchers collected the unexposed donor's CD4+ T cells before the COVID-19 pandemic (2011-2018). Investigators isolated CD4+ T cells by negative selection after approximately 11 days of culture. The sequencing sample was made of CD4+ T cells from blood, cultured in vitro. The chain links TRBV27 to TRBJ2-3; TRBD2 agrees at 7 bases. The receptor was derived from a human donor in good health. DNA for the CDR3: TGTGCCAGCAGCAAACTCACCGGGGGGGATACGCAGTATTTT. Protein product: CASSKLTGGDTQYF.